This T cell receptor (beta chain) was recorded in a study of early T cells in non-severe SARS-CoV-2 infection. For the study at large: Chains were unpaired, as sequencing was done on bulk RNA from unsorted whole blood.

This clonotype was found many times. Its antigen is currently unknown. Study results and limitations: Comparison of clonotypes with VDJdb favored anti-spike CD8 responses while missing private and CD4 specificities.

Researchers attached unique molecular identifiers to individual cDNA molecules. TCRdb reanalysed the 5' RACE reads using MiXCR and keeps one entry per CDR3 protein. The sample has some 45,000 distinct CDR3 sequences; about 4% are singletons. The germline V gene has CDR1 SGHRS and CDR2 YFSETQ. This CDR3 has 15 amino acids. V was cut by 4 bases and J by 0 bases, with 14 bases left in between. The V and J genes are TRBV5-1 and TRBJ2-7, with D possibly matching TRBD1 (5 bases). This TCR was recovered from an adult who was a healthcare worker with PCR-confirmed SARS-CoV-2 infection or an uninfected control (not recorded which). Specimen: whole blood. DNA for the CDR3: TGCGCCAGCAGCCCCAGGGCAGGAGTCTCCTACGAGCAGTACTTC. It translates to CASSPRAGVSYEQYF.